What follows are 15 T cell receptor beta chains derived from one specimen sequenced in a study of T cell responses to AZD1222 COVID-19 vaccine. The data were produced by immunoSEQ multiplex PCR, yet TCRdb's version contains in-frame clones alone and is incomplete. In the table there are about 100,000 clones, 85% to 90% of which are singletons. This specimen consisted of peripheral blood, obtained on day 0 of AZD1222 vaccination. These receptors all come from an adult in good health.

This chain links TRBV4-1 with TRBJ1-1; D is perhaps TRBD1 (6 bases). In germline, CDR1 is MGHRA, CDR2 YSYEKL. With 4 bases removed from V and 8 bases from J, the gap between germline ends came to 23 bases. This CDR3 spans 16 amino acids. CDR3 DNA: TGCGCCAGCAGCCCCCGCCTGGCTAAGAGGGGGACCGAAGCTTTCTTT. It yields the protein CASSPRLAKRGTEAFF.

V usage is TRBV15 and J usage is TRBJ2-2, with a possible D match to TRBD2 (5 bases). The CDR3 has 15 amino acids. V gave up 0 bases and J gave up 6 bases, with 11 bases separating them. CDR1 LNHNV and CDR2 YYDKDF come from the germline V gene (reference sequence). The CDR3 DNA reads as TGTGCCACCAGCAGAGATGCTAGTAGCGCCGGGGAGCTGTTTTTT. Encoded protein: CATSRDASSAGELFF.

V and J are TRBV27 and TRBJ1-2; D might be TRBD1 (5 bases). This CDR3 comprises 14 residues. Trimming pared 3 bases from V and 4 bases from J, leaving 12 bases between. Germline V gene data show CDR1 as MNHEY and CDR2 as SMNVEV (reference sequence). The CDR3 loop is CASSFGAGSYGYTF. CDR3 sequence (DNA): TGTGCCAGCAGTTTTGGGGCAGGGTCCTATGGCTACACCTTC.

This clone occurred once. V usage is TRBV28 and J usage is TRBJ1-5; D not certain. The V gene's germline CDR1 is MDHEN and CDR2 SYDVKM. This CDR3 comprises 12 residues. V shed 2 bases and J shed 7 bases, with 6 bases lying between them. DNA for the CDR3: TGTGCCAGCAGTTTAATTTCCCAGCCCCAGCATTTT. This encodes CASSLISQPQHF. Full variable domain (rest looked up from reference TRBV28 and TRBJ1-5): DVKVTQSSRYLVKRTGEKVFLECVQDMDHENMFWYRQDPGLGLRLIYFSYDVKMKEKGDIPEGYSVSREKKERFSLILESASTNQTSMYLCASSLISQPQHFGDGTRLSIL.

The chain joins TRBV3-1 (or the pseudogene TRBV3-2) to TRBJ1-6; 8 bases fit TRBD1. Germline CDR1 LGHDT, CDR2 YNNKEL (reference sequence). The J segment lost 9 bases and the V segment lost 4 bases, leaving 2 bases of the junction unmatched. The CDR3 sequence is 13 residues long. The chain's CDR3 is CASSLDRASPLHF. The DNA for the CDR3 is TGTGCCAGCAGCCTGGACAGGGCTTCACCCCTCCACTTT.

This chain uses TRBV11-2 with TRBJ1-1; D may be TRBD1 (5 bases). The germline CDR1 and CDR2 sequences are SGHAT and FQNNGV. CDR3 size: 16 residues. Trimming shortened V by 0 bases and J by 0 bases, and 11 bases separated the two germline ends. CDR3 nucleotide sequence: TGTGCCAGCAGCTTAGAAAAGGGGAGCATGAACACTGAAGCTTTCTTT. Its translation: CASSLEKGSMNTEAFF.

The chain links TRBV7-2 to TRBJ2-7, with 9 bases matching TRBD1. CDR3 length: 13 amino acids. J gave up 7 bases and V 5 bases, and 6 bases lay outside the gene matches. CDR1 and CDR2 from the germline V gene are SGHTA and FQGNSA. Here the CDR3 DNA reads TGTGCCAGCAGCGCGAGGACAGGGGAAGAGCAGTACTTC. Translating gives CASSARTGEEQYF.

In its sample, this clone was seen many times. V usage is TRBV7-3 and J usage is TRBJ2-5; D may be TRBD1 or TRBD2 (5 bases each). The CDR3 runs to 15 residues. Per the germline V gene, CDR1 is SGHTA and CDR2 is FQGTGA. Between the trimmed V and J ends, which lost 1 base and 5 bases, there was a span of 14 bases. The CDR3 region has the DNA TGTGCCAGCAGCTTAAACGGGGCTAGATGGGAGACCCAGTACTTC. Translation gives CASSLNGARWETQYF.

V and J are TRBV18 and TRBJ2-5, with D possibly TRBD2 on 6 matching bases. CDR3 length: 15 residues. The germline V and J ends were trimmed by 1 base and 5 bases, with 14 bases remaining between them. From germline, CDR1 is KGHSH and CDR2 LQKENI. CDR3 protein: CASSPRTRRGETQYF. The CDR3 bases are TGTGCCAGCTCACCACGGACAAGGCGGGGTGAGACCCAGTACTTC.

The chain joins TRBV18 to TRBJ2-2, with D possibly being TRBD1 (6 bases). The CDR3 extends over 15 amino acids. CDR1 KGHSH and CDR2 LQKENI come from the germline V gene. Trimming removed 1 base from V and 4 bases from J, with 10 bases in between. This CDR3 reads CASSPLDRPTGELFF. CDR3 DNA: TGTGCCAGCTCACCACTTGACAGGCCCACCGGGGAGCTGTTTTTT. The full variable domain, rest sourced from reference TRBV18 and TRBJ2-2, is NAGVMQNPRHLVRRRGQEARLRCSPMKGHSHVYWYRQLPEEGLKFMVYLQKENIIDESGMPKERFSAEFPKEGPSILRIQQVVRGDSAAYFCASSPLDRPTGELFFGEGSRLTVL.

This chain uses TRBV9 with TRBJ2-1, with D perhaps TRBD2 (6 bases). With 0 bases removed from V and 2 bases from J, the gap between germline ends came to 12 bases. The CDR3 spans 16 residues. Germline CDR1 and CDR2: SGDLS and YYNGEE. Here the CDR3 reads CASSVARTTTYNEQFF. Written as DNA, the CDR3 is TGTGCCAGCAGCGTAGCCCGGACTACTACCTACAATGAGCAGTTCTTC.

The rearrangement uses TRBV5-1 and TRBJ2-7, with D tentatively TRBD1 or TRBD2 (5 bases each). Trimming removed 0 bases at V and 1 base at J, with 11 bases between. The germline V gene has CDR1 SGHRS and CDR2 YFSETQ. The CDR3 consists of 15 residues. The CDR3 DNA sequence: TGCGCCAGCAGCTTGGGAGGGGCCCTGTCCTACGAGCAGTACTTC. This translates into CASSLGGALSYEQYF.

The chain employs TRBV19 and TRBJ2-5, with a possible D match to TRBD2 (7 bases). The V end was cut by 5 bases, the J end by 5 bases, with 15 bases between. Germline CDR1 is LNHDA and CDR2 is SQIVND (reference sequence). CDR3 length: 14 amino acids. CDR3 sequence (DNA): TGTGCCAGTAGTCCCGGGGGGCTGGGGGAGACCCAGTACTTC. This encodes CASSPGGLGETQYF.

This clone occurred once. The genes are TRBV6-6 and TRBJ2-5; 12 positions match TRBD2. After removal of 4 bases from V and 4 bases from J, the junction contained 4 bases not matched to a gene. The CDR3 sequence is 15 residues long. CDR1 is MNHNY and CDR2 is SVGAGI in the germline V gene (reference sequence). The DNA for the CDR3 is TGTGCCAGCAGTTCGACTAGCGGGAGTGCAGAGACCCAGTACTTC. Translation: CASSSTSGSAETQYF.

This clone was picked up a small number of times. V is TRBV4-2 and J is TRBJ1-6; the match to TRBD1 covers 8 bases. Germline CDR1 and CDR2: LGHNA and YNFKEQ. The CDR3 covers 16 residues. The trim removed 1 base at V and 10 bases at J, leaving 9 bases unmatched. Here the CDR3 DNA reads TGTGCCAGCAGCCAAGCTCTAGACAGGGGAGGATCACCCCTCCACTTT. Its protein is CASSQALDRGGSPLHF.